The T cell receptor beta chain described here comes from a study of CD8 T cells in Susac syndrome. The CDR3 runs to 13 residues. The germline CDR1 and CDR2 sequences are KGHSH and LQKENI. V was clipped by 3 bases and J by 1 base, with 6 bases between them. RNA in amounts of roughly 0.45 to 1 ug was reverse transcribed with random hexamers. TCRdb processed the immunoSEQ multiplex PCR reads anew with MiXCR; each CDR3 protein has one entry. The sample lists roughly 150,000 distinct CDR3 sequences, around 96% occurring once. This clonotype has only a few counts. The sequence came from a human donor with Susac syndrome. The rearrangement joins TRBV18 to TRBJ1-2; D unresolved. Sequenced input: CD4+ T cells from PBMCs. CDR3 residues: CASSPGFNYGYTF. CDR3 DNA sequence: TGTGCCAGCTCACCGGGATTTAACTATGGCTACACCTTC.